This TCR beta chain was captured in a study of T cell changes during pregnancy in multiple sclerosis. The germline CDR1 and CDR2 sequences are SGHRS and YFSETQ. V shed 0 bases, J shed 4 bases, and the junction held 6 bases outside the gene matches. This CDR3 is 15 amino acids long. A single count supports this clone. The repertoire was sequenced with immunoSEQ multiplex PCR; TCRdb's copy has only in-frame clones and lacks some. The sample yields roughly 49,000 clones, 90% seen once. This TCR derives from a female donor in good health, enrolled as a control in a pregnancy study. The chain uses TRBV5-1 and TRBJ1-2, with 7 positions matching TRBD1. The sequencing here drew on peripheral blood, taken in the first trimester of pregnancy. The CDR3 region is CASSLEGQERYGYTF. In nucleotides, the CDR3 is TGCGCCAGCAGCTTGGAAGGACAGGAGCGCTATGGCTACACCTTC. Together with reference TRBV5-1 and TRBJ1-2, the CDR3 gives the full variable domain: KAGVTQTPRYLIKTRGQQVTLSCSPISGHRSVSWYQQTPGQGLQFLFEYFSETQRNKGNFPGRFSGRQFSNSRSEMNVSTLELGDSALYLCASSLEGQERYGYTFGSGTRLTVV.